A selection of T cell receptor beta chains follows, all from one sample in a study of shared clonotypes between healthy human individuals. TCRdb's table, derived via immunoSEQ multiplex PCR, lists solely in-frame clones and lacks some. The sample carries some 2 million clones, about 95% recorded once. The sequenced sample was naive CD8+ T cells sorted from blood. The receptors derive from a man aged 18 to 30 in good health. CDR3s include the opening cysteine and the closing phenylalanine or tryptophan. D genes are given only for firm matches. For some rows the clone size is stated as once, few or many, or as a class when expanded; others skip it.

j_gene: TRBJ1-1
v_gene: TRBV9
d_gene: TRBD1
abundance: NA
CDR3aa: CASSGSTGGRTEAFF
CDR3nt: TGTGCCAGCAGCGGATCGACAGGGGGCCGCACTGAAGCTTTCTTT

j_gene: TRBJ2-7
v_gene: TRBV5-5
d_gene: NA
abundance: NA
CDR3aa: CASSLGVSGLGEQYF
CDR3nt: TGTGCCAGCAGCTTGGGGGTTAGCGGCCTGGGAGAGCAGTACTTC

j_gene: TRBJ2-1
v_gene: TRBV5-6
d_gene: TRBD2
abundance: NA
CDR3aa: CASSPKRGGSYNEQFF
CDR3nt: TGTGCCAGCAGCCCCAAGCGGGGGGGCTCCTACAATGAGCAGTTCTTC

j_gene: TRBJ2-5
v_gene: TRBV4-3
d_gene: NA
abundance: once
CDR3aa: CASSRLWTAQETQYF
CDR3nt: TGCGCCAGCAGCCGCTTGTGGACAGCTCAAGAGACCCAGTACTTC

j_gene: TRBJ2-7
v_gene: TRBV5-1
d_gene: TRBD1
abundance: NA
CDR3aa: CASSLGRGTGAYEQYF
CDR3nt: TGCGCCAGCAGCTTGGGGCGTGGGACAGGGGCCTACGAGCAGTACTTC

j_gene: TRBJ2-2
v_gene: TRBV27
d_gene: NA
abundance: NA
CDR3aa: CASTPGTGELFF
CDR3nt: TGTGCCAGCACCCCGGGGACCGGGGAGCTGTTTTTT

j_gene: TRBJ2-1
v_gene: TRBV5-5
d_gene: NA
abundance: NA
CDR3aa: CASSPERKKNEQFF
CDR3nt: TGTGCCAGCAGCCCGGAGCGGAAAAAGAACGAGCAGTTCTTC

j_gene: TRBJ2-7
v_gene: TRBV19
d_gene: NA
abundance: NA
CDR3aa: CASSIGMAYEQYF
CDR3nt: TGTGCCAGTAGTATAGGGATGGCCTACGAGCAGTACTTC

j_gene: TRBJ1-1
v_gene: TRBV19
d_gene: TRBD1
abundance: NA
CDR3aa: CASSSTGGAGTEAFF
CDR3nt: TGTGCCAGTAGCTCCACAGGGGGCGCGGGCACTGAAGCTTTCTTT

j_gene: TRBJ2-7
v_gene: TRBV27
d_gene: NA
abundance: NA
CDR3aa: CASSFSIGGLSYEQYF
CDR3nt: TGTGCCAGCAGTTTCTCTATAGGGGGGCTATCCTACGAGCAGTACTTC

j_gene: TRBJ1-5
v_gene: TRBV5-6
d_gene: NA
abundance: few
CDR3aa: CASSGGSNQPQHF
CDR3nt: TGTGCCAGCAGCGGAGGTAGCAATCAGCCCCAGCATTTT

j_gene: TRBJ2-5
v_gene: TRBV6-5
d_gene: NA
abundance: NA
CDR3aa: CASSYLDSQETQYF
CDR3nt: TGTGCCAGCAGTTATCTGGACAGCCAAGAGACCCAGTACTTC

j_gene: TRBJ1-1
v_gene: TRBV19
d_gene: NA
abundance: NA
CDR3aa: CASTRGFGGEAFF
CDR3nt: TGTGCCAGTACCCGGGGGTTCGGGGGTGAAGCTTTCTTT

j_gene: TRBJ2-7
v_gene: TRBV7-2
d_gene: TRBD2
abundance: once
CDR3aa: CASSELAGGTYEQYF
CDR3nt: TGTGCCAGCAGCGAACTAGCGGGAGGCACCTACGAGCAGTACTTC

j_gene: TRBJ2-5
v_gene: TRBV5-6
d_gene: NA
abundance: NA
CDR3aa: CASTEVRGVETQYF
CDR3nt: TGTGCCAGCACCGAAGTCCGGGGCGTGGAGACCCAGTACTTC

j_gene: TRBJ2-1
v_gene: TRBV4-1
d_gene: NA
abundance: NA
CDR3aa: CASSPRGQSSYNEQFF
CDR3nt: TGCGCCAGCAGCCCCCGGGGGCAGAGCTCCTACAATGAGCAGTTCTTC

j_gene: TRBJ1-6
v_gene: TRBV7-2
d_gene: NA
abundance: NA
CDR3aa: CASSRRNSPLHF
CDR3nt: TGTGCCAGCAGCCGGAGGAATTCACCCCTCCACTTT

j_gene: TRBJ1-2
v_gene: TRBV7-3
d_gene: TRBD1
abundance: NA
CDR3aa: CASSDPTGTANYGYTF
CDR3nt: TGTGCCAGCAGCGACCCAACAGGGACAGCTAACTATGGCTACACCTTC

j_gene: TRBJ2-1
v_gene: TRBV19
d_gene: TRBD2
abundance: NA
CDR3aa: CASSIQLMASGDPSYNEQFF
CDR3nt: TGTGCCAGTAGTATACAATTAATGGCTAGCGGGGACCCTTCCTACAATGAGCAGTTCTTC

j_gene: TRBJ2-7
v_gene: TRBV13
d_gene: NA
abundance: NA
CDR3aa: CASSSHPSYEQYF
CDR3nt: TGTGCCAGCAGCTCCCACCCGTCCTACGAGCAGTACTTC

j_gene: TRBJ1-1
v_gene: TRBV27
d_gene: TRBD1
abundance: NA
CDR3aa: CASSLLGGVTEAFF
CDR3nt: TGTGCCAGCAGTTTATTAGGGGGCGTCACTGAAGCTTTCTTT